This passage covers 16 T cell receptor beta chains from one sample sequenced in a study of technical replicates of blood from a few donors. Libraries were prepared by immunoSEQ multiplex PCR; TCRdb keeps only in-frame clonotypes and omits some of them. Among 90,000 to 100,000 clones, around 96% were seen once, and the ten largest hold 0.25% to 0.35%. The sample taken for sequencing was T cells isolated from PBMCs. The receptors shown here come from a human donor in good health.

This chain uses TRBV30 with TRBJ1-2; D unresolved. The CDR3 runs 13 residues. CDR1 and CDR2 (germline): GTSNPN, SVGIG (reference sequence). Trimming left V 8 bases short and J 8 bases short, with 21 bases between. For the CDR3, the DNA is TGTGCCCGAAGACAAGGTCTGCTCCTAGGCTACACCTTC. This translates into CARRQGLLLGYTF.

The gene calls are TRBV2 and TRBJ2-3; D is ambiguous. The CDR3 covers 15 residues. V was cut by 0 bases and J by 0 bases, with 7 bases left in between. The germline V gene has CDR1 SNHLY and CDR2 FYNNEI. The CDR3 DNA sequence: TGTGCCAGCAGTGAAGCGCTGAGGAGCACAGATACGCAGTATTTT. Residues: CASSEALRSTDTQYF.

V is TRBV5-1 and J is TRBJ1-1; the match to TRBD1 covers 7 bases. Germline V lookup: CDR1 SGHRS, CDR2 YFSETQ. This CDR3 region has 15 residues. Unmatched junction bases numbered 8, after V lost 2 bases and J lost 4 bases. DNA for the CDR3: TGCGCCAGCAGCTTCGCCCAACAGGGGTCCACTGAAGCTTTCTTT. This encodes CASSFAQQGSTEAFF.

This chain uses TRBV28 with TRBJ2-2; a possible D gene is TRBD2 (5 bases). The V end was cut by 4 bases, the J end by 0 bases, with 15 bases between. The CDR3 loop spans 17 amino acids. Germline-derived CDR1 and CDR2 are MDHEN and SYDVKM. The CDR3 sequence: CASSSPGLATNTGELFF. For the CDR3, the DNA is TGTGCCAGCAGTTCCCCCGGTCTAGCTACGAACACCGGGGAGCTGTTTTTT.

This chain connects TRBV7-8 to TRBJ2-5, with 12 bases identical to TRBD2. V lost 6 bases, J lost 5 bases, and 4 bases stayed unmatched. The CDR3 contains 14 residues. The germline gives CDR1 SGHVS, CDR2 FQNEAQ. The CDR3 region is CASSRLAGVETQYF. The CDR3 bases are TGTGCCAGCAGTAGACTAGCGGGAGTGGAGACCCAGTACTTC.

This chain joins TRBV9 and TRBJ2-1, with D hard to call. Trimming removed 2 bases at V and 4 bases at J, with 7 bases between. CDR3 length equals 13 residues. Germline values: CDR1 SGDLS, CDR2 YYNGEE. CDR3 protein: CASSVYPYNEQFF. The DNA of the CDR3 is TGTGCCAGCAGCGTCTACCCTTACAATGAGCAGTTCTTC. Filled out from reference TRBV9 and TRBJ2-1, the complete variable domain reads DSGVTQTPKHLITATGQRVTLRCSPRSGDLSVYWYQQSLDQGLQFLIQYYNGEERAKGNILERFSAQQFPDLHSELNLSSLELGDSALYFCASSVYPYNEQFFGPGTRLTVL.

The V call is TRBV28, the J call TRBJ2-7, with 9 positions matching TRBD1. The CDR3 totals 15 residues. Trimming removed 6 bases from V and 5 bases from J; junction bases left unmatched: 11. CDR1 and CDR2 from the germline V gene are MDHEN and SYDVKM. CDR3 protein: CASSLSGTGIHEQYF. The DNA for the CDR3 is TGTGCCAGCAGCTTGTCCGGGACAGGGATTCACGAGCAGTACTTC.

The V gene is TRBV27, the J gene TRBJ1-4; tentative D call: TRBD1 (5 bases). The germline V gene has CDR1 MNHEY and CDR2 SMNVEV (reference sequence). This CDR3 has 13 residues. V was pared by 2 bases and J by 12 bases, with 13 bases between. The CDR3 coding sequence is TGTGCCAGCAGTTTAGAATCCGGGGGGGAACTGTTTTTT. Translation gives CASSLESGGELFF.

This chain uses TRBV28 with TRBJ2-7; 7 positions match TRBD2. The trim removed 3 bases at V and 0 bases at J, leaving 11 bases unmatched. The CDR3 runs to 17 residues. Per the germline V gene, CDR1 is MDHEN and CDR2 is SYDVKM. CDR3 residues: CASSFWRLAQSSYEQYF. The DNA for the CDR3 is TGTGCCAGCAGTTTTTGGAGACTAGCCCAGAGCTCCTACGAGCAGTACTTC.

The rearrangement joins TRBV2 to TRBJ2-2; 9 bases fit TRBD2. This CDR3 is built from 15 residues. Trimming removed 4 bases from V and 1 base from J; junction bases left unmatched: 1. Germline loops: CDR1 SNHLY, CDR2 FYNNEI. Written as DNA, the CDR3 is TGTGCCAGCAGTGCAGCGGGGGGGAACACCGGGGAGCTGTTTTTT. Its protein is CASSAAGGNTGELFF. Based on the CDR3 plus reference TRBV2 and TRBJ2-2, the full variable domain is EPEVTQTPSHQVTQMGQEVILRCVPISNHLYFYWYRQILGQKVEFLVSFYNNEISEKSEIFDDQFSVERPDGSNFTLKIRSTKLEDSAMYFCASSAAGGNTGELFFGEGSRLTVL.

The V and J genes are TRBV25-1 and TRBJ1-5; tentative D call: TRBD1 (6 bases). In germline, CDR1 is MGHDK, CDR2 SYGVNS. The CDR3 consists of 15 residues. V was shortened by 2 bases and J by 6 bases, with 14 bases between the two germline ends. The CDR3 bases are TGTGCCAGCAGTGAACCAGGGGTTTTCGCTCAGCCCCAGCATTTT. Translation gives CASSEPGVFAQPQHF.

This chain connects TRBV19 to TRBJ1-2, with a possible D match to TRBD1 (6 bases). CDR1 LNHDA and CDR2 SQIVND come from the germline V gene (reference sequence). This CDR3 is 14 amino acids long. The V and J ends lost 6 bases and 6 bases respectively, with 17 bases between them. The CDR3, as DNA: TGTGCCAGTAGCATCGGGGGGGGCGATAATGGCTACACCTTC. Its protein is CASSIGGGDNGYTF.

CDR3 nucleotide sequence: TGTGCCACCTCACAGGGAAGCTCTGGAAACACCATATATTTT. This sequence encodes CATSQGSSGNTIYF. This chain uses TRBV7-9 with TRBJ1-3; possibly TRBD1 for D (6 bases). The CDR3 consists of 14 residues. The V and J ends lost 10 bases and 0 bases respectively, with 13 bases between them. The germline V gene has CDR1 SEHNR and CDR2 FQNEAQ (reference sequence).

A single count supports this clone. The chain links TRBV28 to TRBJ2-2; tentatively, D is TRBD1 (6 bases). Deletions cut 5 bases from V and 1 base from J, with 11 bases between. Per the germline V gene, CDR1 is MDHEN and CDR2 is SYDVKM. The CDR3 covers 15 residues. CDR3 sequence (DNA): TGTGCCAGCAGTGGACAGTTTTTGAACACCGGGGAGCTGTTTTTT. This sequence encodes CASSGQFLNTGELFF.

The chain carries TRBV4-1 and TRBJ2-2, with 13 bases that match TRBD2. With V trimmed by 4 bases and J by 6 bases, 5 bases remained unmatched. The CDR3 totals 16 residues. The V gene's germline CDR1 is MGHRA and CDR2 YSYEKL. The chain's CDR3 is CASSLPTSGRPGELFF. The CDR3 coding sequence is TGCGCCAGCAGCCTCCCGACTAGCGGGAGGCCCGGGGAGCTGTTTTTT.

V and J are TRBV6-5 and TRBJ2-7; D is perhaps TRBD1 (6 bases). The CDR3 totals 12 residues. V shed 5 bases and J shed 6 bases, with 11 bases lying between them. Germline V gene data show CDR1 as MNHEY and CDR2 as SVGAGI. Here the CDR3 reads CASSTTGGEQYF. The CDR3 DNA sequence: TGTGCCAGCAGTACGACAGGCGGCGAGCAGTACTTC.